The TCR beta chain described here comes from a study of post-analysis software for immune sequencing data. The study, taken as a whole, reports: Patients used roughly five TRBV segments, including TRBV5-6, TRBV5-1 and TRBV20-1, more often than controls.

Sequencing libraries made from TCR beta cDNA carried unique molecular identifiers. TCRdb fed the PCR reads into MiXCR, producing one record per CDR3 protein. The profile shows fewer than 700,000 distinct CDR3 sequences, about 40% of them singletons. On this clonotype: Its antigen remains unknown.

The germline V gene encodes CDR1 SGHDT and CDR2 YYEEEE. Trimming took off 4 bases at V and 4 bases at J, with 11 bases between the two ends. The CDR3 has 13 amino acids. The receptor comes from a girl aged 10 to 17 with multiple sclerosis. What was sequenced was blood. This chain links TRBV5-6 with TRBJ1-1; the D gene is possibly TRBD1 (6 bases). Here the CDR3 DNA reads TGTGCCAGCAGCCCAGGGGTGAGCACTGAAGCTTTCTTT. This codes for CASSPGVSTEAFF.